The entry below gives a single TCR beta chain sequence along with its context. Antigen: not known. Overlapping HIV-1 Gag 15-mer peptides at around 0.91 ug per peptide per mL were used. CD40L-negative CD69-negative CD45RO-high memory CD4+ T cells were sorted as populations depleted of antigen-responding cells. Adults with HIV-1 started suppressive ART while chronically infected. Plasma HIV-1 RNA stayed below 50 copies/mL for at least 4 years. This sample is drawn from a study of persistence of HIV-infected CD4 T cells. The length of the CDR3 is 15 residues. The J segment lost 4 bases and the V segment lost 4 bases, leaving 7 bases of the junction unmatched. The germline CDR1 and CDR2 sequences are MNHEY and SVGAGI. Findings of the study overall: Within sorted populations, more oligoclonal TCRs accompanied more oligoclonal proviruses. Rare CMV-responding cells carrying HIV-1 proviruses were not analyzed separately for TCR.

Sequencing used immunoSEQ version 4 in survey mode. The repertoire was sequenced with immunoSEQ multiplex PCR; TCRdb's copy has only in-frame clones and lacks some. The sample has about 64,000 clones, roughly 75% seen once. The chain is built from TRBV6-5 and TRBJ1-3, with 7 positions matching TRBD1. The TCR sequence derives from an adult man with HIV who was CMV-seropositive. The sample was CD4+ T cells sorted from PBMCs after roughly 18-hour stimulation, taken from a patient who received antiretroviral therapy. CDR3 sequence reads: CASSSTGMGGNTIYF. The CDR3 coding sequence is TGTGCCAGCAGTTCGACAGGGATGGGAGGAAACACCATATATTTT.